These 18 T cell receptor beta chains were all obtained from the same sample, sequenced in a study of blood T cell repertoires in COVID-19. Generated by immunoSEQ multiplex PCR, the TCRdb table keeps only in-frame clones and is missing some. There are some 29,000 clones in the sample; roughly 90% occur only once, and about 3.2% lies in the top ten. The sequenced sample was peripheral blood. The receptor source for this set is a human donor in a cohort sampled during active COVID-19.

The genes are TRBV2 and TRBJ1-2; D is perhaps TRBD1 (6 bases). Germline values: CDR1 SNHLY, CDR2 FYNNEI. Trimming shortened V by 8 bases and J by 8 bases, and 18 bases separated the two germline ends. The CDR3 extends over 13 amino acids. CDR3 nucleotide sequence: TGTGCCAGCGCGGGGGGGGGCCAGTACGGCTACACCTTC. It yields the protein CASAGGGQYGYTF.

This chain joins TRBV7-6 and TRBJ2-7; possible D gene TRBD2, 5 bases. Per germline, CDR1 SGHVS and CDR2 FNYEAQ. The V and J ends lost 1 base and 4 bases respectively, with 11 bases between them. This CDR3 is 14 amino acids long. In DNA, the CDR3 is TGTGCCAGCAGCTTAGGAGGAGAGGGATACGAGCAGTACTTC. It specifies CASSLGGEGYEQYF. The full variable domain, in which reference TRBV7-6 and TRBJ2-7 provide the parts outside the CDR3, is GAGVSQSPRYKVTKRGQDVALRCDPISGHVSLYWYRQALGQGPEFLTYFNYEAQQDKSGLPNDRFSAERPEGSISTLTIQRTEQRDSAMYRCASSLGGEGYEQYFGPGTRLTVT.

This chain's CDR3 is CASRQNPSDTQYF. For the CDR3, the DNA is TGTGCCAGCAGACAGAACCCCTCCGATACGCAGTATTTT. This sequence joins TRBV3-1 (or the pseudogene TRBV3-2) and TRBJ2-3; D not resolved. The CDR3 length is 13 residues. CDR1 and CDR2 from the germline V gene are LGHDT and YNNKEL (reference sequence). Trimming stripped 6 bases from V and 6 bases from J, with 13 bases between.

The V gene is TRBV6-1, the J gene TRBJ2-1; D uncertain. CDR1 MNHNS and CDR2 SASEGT come from the germline V gene. V was pared by 0 bases and J by 7 bases, with 13 bases between. This CDR3 has 15 amino acids. DNA for the CDR3: TGTGCCAGCAGTGAAGCGCACCCTAGACCGAATGAGCAGTTCTTC. It yields the protein CASSEAHPRPNEQFF.

The sample holds a few counts of this clone. The chain carries TRBV6-2 or TRBV6-3 and TRBJ1-3; possibly TRBD1 for D (5 bases). The germline gives CDR1 MNHEY, CDR2 SVGEGT. The CDR3 has 15 amino acids. The V end lost 5 bases, the J end lost 0 bases, and 11 bases lay between the germline ends. CDR3 coding DNA: TGTGCCAGCAGTCTCCAGGGCCTCTCTGGAAACACCATATATTTT. Its protein is CASSLQGLSGNTIYF.

The J gene is TRBJ1-3, the V gene TRBV29-1, with 12 bases matching TRBD1. Germline CDR1 SQVTM, CDR2 ANQGSEA. The CDR3 loop spans 17 amino acids. Trimming took 4 bases from V and 1 from J; bases not matched to a gene: 8. The CDR3 reads CSVGGTGGIVSGNTIYF. As DNA, the CDR3 is TGCAGCGTTGGTGGGACAGGGGGCATAGTGTCTGGAAACACCATATATTTT.

This clone was counted a single time. V usage is TRBV18 and J usage is TRBJ1-5, with D tentatively TRBD1 (6 bases). The CDR3 has 15 amino acids. V lost 6 bases to trimming and J lost 9 bases, with 21 bases between them. Per germline, CDR1 KGHSH and CDR2 LQKENI. The CDR3 sequence is CASSLMGGATGPQHF. The CDR3 coding sequence is TGTGCCAGCTCCCTCATGGGGGGGGCCACCGGGCCCCAGCATTTT.

The J gene is TRBJ1-1, the V gene TRBV2, with TRBD1 matching over 10 bases. This CDR3 has 13 amino acids. Trimming at V came to 6 bases and at J to 5 bases, leaving 3 bases not matched to a gene. Germline-derived CDR1 and CDR2 are SNHLY and FYNNEI. DNA for the CDR3: TGTGCCAGCAGGGGACAGGGGCGAACTGAAGCTTTCTTT. Translation: CASRGQGRTEAFF.

This clone is medium-sized. The chain has TRBV5-5 and TRBJ2-7; D not certain. Germline loops: CDR1 SGHKS, CDR2 YYEKEE (reference sequence). Deletions cut 0 bases from V and 1 base from J, with 8 bases between. This CDR3 region has 14 residues. The CDR3 protein is CASSLDFQSYEQYF. CDR3 DNA: TGTGCCAGCAGCTTGGACTTTCAATCCTACGAGCAGTACTTC.

This rearrangement joins TRBV9 to TRBJ2-1; weak D call: TRBD1 (5 bases). V was cut by 0 bases and J by 7 bases, with 20 bases left in between. This CDR3 region has 17 residues. Germline values: CDR1 SGDLS, CDR2 YYNGEE. The CDR3 nucleotides are TGTGCCAGCAGCGTAGACGGTGGGTGGGCAGGGCGTAATGAGCAGTTCTTC. This sequence encodes CASSVDGGWAGRNEQFF.

Points on this clone: One end of the junction does not line up with germline, which may come from a read error. The chain is built from TRBV7-7 and TRBJ2-1; TRBD1 matches 9 bases. The germline V gene encodes CDR1 SSHAT and CDR2 FNYEAQ (reference sequence). This CDR3 spans 15 amino acids. CDR3 sequence: CASSPGQGSYNEQFF. The CDR3, as DNA: TGTGCTAGCAGCCCAGGACAGGGGTCCTACAATGAGCAGTTCTTC.

The chain carries TRBV7-8 and TRBJ1-1; TRBD1 matches at 7 bases. V shed 5 bases and J 13 bases; nucleotides not matched to a gene: 16. Germline V gene lookup returns CDR1 SGHVS and CDR2 FQNEAQ. The CDR3 has 14 residues. CDR3 region: CASSPPGQEIRVFF. The CDR3 DNA sequence: TGTGCCAGCAGCCCACCTGGACAGGAGATACGGGTTTTCTTT.

The rearrangement joins TRBV7-9 to TRBJ2-2; TRBD1 aligns across 8 bases. Trimming took 3 bases from V and 6 from J; bases not matched to a gene: 6. The CDR3 runs 15 residues. From germline, CDR1 is SEHNR and CDR2 FQNEAQ (reference sequence). The CDR3 protein is CASSFGTGAPGELFF. CDR3 coding DNA: TGTGCCAGCAGCTTCGGGACAGGCGCCCCCGGGGAGCTGTTTTTT.

This clone occurred once. V is TRBV5-1 and J is TRBJ1-3, with 7 bases lining up with TRBD1. This CDR3 has 18 amino acids. Trimming removed 1 base from V and 2 bases from J; junction bases left unmatched: 12. Per germline, CDR1 SGHRS and CDR2 YFSETQ. CDR3 DNA sequence: TGCGCCAGCAGCTTGCTTCTGGGACAGTCGGCGGCTGGAAACACCATATATTTT. This encodes CASSLLLGQSAAGNTIYF.

The chain links TRBV4-3 to TRBJ1-2; weak D call: TRBD1 (6 bases). The CDR3 spans 16 residues. CDR1 LGHNA and CDR2 YSLEER come from the germline V gene. The V and J ends lost 3 bases and 2 bases respectively, with 16 bases between them. CDR3 residues: CASSQARDTGNYGYTF. CDR3 sequence (DNA): TGCGCCAGCAGCCAGGCCCGGGACACCGGAAACTATGGCTACACCTTC.

This clone is a singleton in its sample. The J gene is TRBJ2-1, the V gene TRBV4-2; 9 bases map to TRBD2. V was clipped by 0 bases and J by 4 bases; unmatched bases: 4. The CDR3 contains 16 residues. From germline, CDR1 is LGHNA and CDR2 YNFKEQ. The CDR3, as DNA: TGTGCCAGCAGCCAAGATCAGCGGGGGGCTTACAATGAGCAGTTCTTC. This sequence encodes CASSQDQRGAYNEQFF.

The rearrangement links TRBV29-1 to TRBJ1-1, with 9 nucleotides matching TRBD1. After removal of 6 bases from V and 1 base from J, the junction contained 3 bases not matched to a gene. Germline lookup yields CDR1 SQVTM and CDR2 ANQGSEA. There are 13 residues in the CDR3. The CDR3 region is CSVKGQGNTEAFF. CDR3 DNA: TGCAGCGTCAAGGGACAGGGGAACACTGAAGCTTTCTTT.

A word on this clone: The sample holds other DNA sequences that translate to the same CDR3. V and J are TRBV7-9 and TRBJ2-3, with D possibly TRBD2 on 6 matching bases. This CDR3 spans 14 amino acids. The V end lost 3 bases, the J end lost 0 bases, and 7 bases lay between the germline ends. Per germline, CDR1 SEHNR and CDR2 FQNEAQ (reference sequence). The CDR3 region is CASSLEGSTDTQYF. The CDR3 nucleotides are TGTGCCAGCAGCTTGGAGGGTAGCACAGATACGCAGTATTTT.